One and the same sample provided the 22 T cell receptor beta chains below, sequenced in a study of blood T cell repertoires in COVID-19. Libraries were prepared by immunoSEQ multiplex PCR; TCRdb keeps only in-frame clonotypes and omits some of them. The data hold under 75,000 clones, with almost 90% observed a single time. Sequencing used peripheral blood. Receptors originate from a woman older than 75 with active COVID-19.

This chain connects TRBV4-1 to TRBJ1-1; 7 nucleotides agree with TRBD1. The ends lost 4 bases at V and 7 bases at J; junction bases unmatched: 9. Looked up from germline, CDR1 is MGHRA and CDR2 is YSYEKL. The length of the CDR3 is 14 residues. The CDR3 DNA is TGCGCCAGCAGCCCCGGGACAGCCTACGGTGAAGCTTTCTTT. As protein: CASSPGTAYGEAFF.

The rearrangement joins TRBV7-2 to TRBJ2-7, with a possible D match to TRBD2 (5 bases). The germline V and J ends were trimmed by 0 bases and 1 base, with 10 bases remaining between them. This CDR3 is 15 amino acids long. The germline CDR1 and CDR2 sequences are SGHTA and FQGNSA. In DNA form, the CDR3 reads TGTGCCAGCAGCTTAGCCCGGACTGCGTCCTACGAGCAGTACTTC. It encodes CASSLARTASYEQYF.

The chain is built from TRBV5-1 and TRBJ2-5, with 10 nucleotides matching TRBD2. CDR1 is SGHRS and CDR2 is YFSETQ in the germline V gene. The ends lost 2 bases at V and 1 base at J; junction bases unmatched: 2. The CDR3 sequence is 15 residues long. Here the CDR3 DNA reads TGCGCCAGCAGCTTTTTAGCGGGGGGCCAAGAGACCCAGTACTTC. Residues: CASSFLAGGQETQYF.

The chain has TRBV29-1 and TRBJ2-1; D not certain. The V and J ends lost 5 bases and 6 bases respectively, with 14 bases between them. This CDR3 region has 13 residues. The germline gives CDR1 SQVTM, CDR2 ANQGSEA. The CDR3 sequence: CSVSSSVGNEQFF. The CDR3 DNA follows: TGCAGCGTTAGTAGTTCGGTCGGCAATGAGCAGTTCTTC.

The chain has TRBV28 and TRBJ2-1; no firm D call. V was pared by 6 bases and J by 6 bases, with 12 bases between. There are 13 residues in the CDR3. Germline CDR1 MDHEN, CDR2 SYDVKM. DNA for the CDR3: TGTGCCAGCAGACCCCAGGAAGCCAATGAGCAGTTCTTC. It codes for CASRPQEANEQFF.

The chain combines TRBV7-9 with TRBJ2-2; D gene uncertain. Per germline, CDR1 SEHNR and CDR2 FQNEAQ (reference sequence). V lost 6 bases and J lost 7, with 9 bases in between. CDR3 length: 12 amino acids. The CDR3 region is CASSVGHGELFF. Written as DNA, the CDR3 is TGTGCCAGCAGTGTGGGCCACGGGGAGCTGTTTTTT.

The V and J genes are TRBV27 and TRBJ2-1; TRBD2 aligns across 15 bases. V shed 1 base, J shed 4 bases, and the junction held 5 bases outside the gene matches. The CDR3 extends over 18 amino acids. Germline V gives CDR1 MNHEY, CDR2 SMNVEV (reference sequence). CDR3 region: CASSLLGTSGGSYNEQFF. CDR3 sequence (DNA): TGTGCCAGCAGTTTATTGGGGACTAGCGGGGGGTCGTACAATGAGCAGTTCTTC.

The chain is built from TRBV2 and TRBJ2-1; possible D gene TRBD2, 6 bases. The CDR3 length is 13 residues. Germline-derived CDR1 and CDR2 are SNHLY and FYNNEI. V was clipped by 7 bases and J by 6 bases, with 13 bases between them. The CDR3 reads CASTEVEGNEQFF. DNA for the CDR3: TGTGCCAGCACCGAAGTGGAGGGCAATGAGCAGTTCTTC.

V usage is TRBV6-1 and J usage is TRBJ1-1, with TRBD1 identical over 9 bases. The CDR3 loop spans 15 amino acids. The ends lost 1 base at V and 0 bases at J; junction bases unmatched: 0. The germline CDR1 and CDR2 sequences are MNHNS and SASEGT. This CDR3 is CASSEGDRVNTEAFF. The CDR3 nucleotides are TGTGCCAGCAGTGAAGGGGACAGGGTGAACACTGAAGCTTTCTTT.

The chain employs TRBV6-2 or TRBV6-3 and TRBJ2-7; 7 nucleotides align to TRBD1. The CDR3 length is 14 residues. V lost 4 bases, J lost 0 bases, and 3 bases stayed unmatched. Germline CDR1 is MNHEY and CDR2 is SVGEGT. CDR3 amino acids: CASSSRDSSYEQYF. The CDR3 coding sequence is TGTGCCAGCAGTTCACGGGACAGCTCCTACGAGCAGTACTTC.

V is TRBV5-1 and J is TRBJ1-1, with TRBD1 as a possible D gene (5 bases). The CDR3 covers 15 residues. Germline values: CDR1 SGHRS, CDR2 YFSETQ. The ends were cut back, 1 base at V and 1 base at J, with 11 bases in the middle. The CDR3 region has the DNA TGCGCCAGCAGCTTGTACGCAGGGTCGAACACTGAAGCTTTCTTT. Translation gives CASSLYAGSNTEAFF. The whole variable domain, filled in from reference TRBV5-1 and TRBJ1-1, reads KAGVTQTPRYLIKTRGQQVTLSCSPISGHRSVSWYQQTPGQGLQFLFEYFSETQRNKGNFPGRFSGRQFSNSRSEMNVSTLELGDSALYLCASSLYAGSNTEAFFGQGTRLTVV.

V is TRBV5-8 and J is TRBJ2-5; D might be TRBD2 (6 bases). Trimming stripped 6 bases from V and 7 bases from J, with 10 bases between. The CDR3 is 11 amino acids. The V gene's germline CDR1 is SGHTS and CDR2 YDEGEE. The CDR3 coding sequence is TGTGCCAGCAATTCAGCGGGGACCCAGTACTTC. Amino acid sequence: CASNSAGTQYF.

The gene calls are TRBV5-4 and TRBJ2-7; 12 nucleotides align to TRBD2. The length of the CDR3 is 15 residues. CDR1 SGHNT and CDR2 YYREEE come from the germline V gene (reference sequence). V shed 4 bases, J shed 2 bases, and the junction held 4 bases outside the gene matches. For the CDR3, the DNA is TGTGCCAGCAGCATTGGACTAGCGGGGCCCTACGAGCAGTACTTC. Its protein is CASSIGLAGPYEQYF.

V usage is TRBV4-1 and J usage is TRBJ2-3; 8 nucleotides line up with TRBD2. CDR3 size: 13 residues. The germline V gene encodes CDR1 MGHRA and CDR2 YSYEKL. V gave up 7 bases and J gave up 5 bases; unmatched junction bases: 5. The CDR3 here is CASTSGGIDTQYF. The CDR3 DNA follows: TGCGCCAGCACCAGCGGGGGTATAGATACGCAGTATTTT.

This clone was counted a single time. J is TRBJ2-5 and V is TRBV10-2; D is unresolved. This CDR3 comprises 14 residues. CDR1 is WSHSY and CDR2 is SAAADI in the germline V gene. Deletions cut 0 bases from V and 5 bases from J, with 10 bases between. Here the CDR3 DNA reads TGCGCCAGCAGTGAGTCCCTGAGGCTTGAGACCCAGTACTTC. Protein product: CASSESLRLETQYF.

The chain carries TRBV6-5 and TRBJ1-2; D might be TRBD1 (5 bases). The CDR3 is 15 residues long. Germline-derived CDR1 and CDR2 are MNHEY and SVGAGI. V was cut by 8 bases and J by 4 bases, with 20 bases left in between. CDR3 coding DNA: TGTGCCAGCTCCCGAAGGGGCGGTGCCGCCTATGGCTACACCTTC. Translating it yields CASSRRGGAAYGYTF.

V is TRBV6-4 and J is TRBJ1-2, with D tentatively TRBD1 (5 bases). Germline CDR1 MRHNA, CDR2 SNTAGT. The CDR3 covers 15 residues. Trimming cost V 4 bases and J 2 bases, with 14 bases left between them. CDR3 bases: TGTGCCAGCAGTGTCGGACACGGCCCAAACTATGGCTACACCTTC. Its translation: CASSVGHGPNYGYTF.

The chain carries TRBV18 and TRBJ1-2, with D unclear. Germline loops: CDR1 KGHSH, CDR2 LQKENI. Trimming left V 3 bases short and J 4 bases short, with 9 bases between. CDR3 size: 13 residues. CDR3 protein: CASSPRPRYGYTF. The CDR3, as DNA: TGTGCCAGCTCACCGAGGCCCCGCTATGGCTACACCTTC.

J is TRBJ2-2 and V is TRBV9; D gene uncertain. V lost 4 bases and J lost 4, with 5 bases in between. The CDR3 has 12 residues. Germline-derived CDR1 and CDR2 are SGDLS and YYNGEE. CDR3 residues: CASSPPTGELFF. Here the CDR3 DNA reads TGTGCCAGCAGCCCTCCCACCGGGGAGCTGTTTTTT.

This sequence joins TRBV5-1 and TRBJ2-3; D not resolved. Between the trimmed V and J ends, which lost 4 bases and 1 base, there was a span of 7 bases. Germline values: CDR1 SGHRS, CDR2 YFSETQ. The CDR3 loop spans 13 amino acids. The CDR3 protein is CASSPVGTDTQYF. The DNA of the CDR3 is TGCGCCAGCAGCCCTGTCGGCACAGATACGCAGTATTTT.

The rearrangement links TRBV10-1 to TRBJ2-1; D might be TRBD2 (5 bases). The CDR3 runs to 16 residues. The germline V and J ends were trimmed by 3 bases and 6 bases, with 18 bases remaining between them. The germline gives CDR1 WNHNN, CDR2 SYGVQD (reference sequence). The CDR3 reads CASSELRRTQRNEQFF. Here the CDR3 DNA reads TGCGCCAGCAGTGAACTTCGTCGGACTCAGCGCAATGAGCAGTTCTTC.

This rearrangement joins TRBV7-3 to TRBJ2-2; no clear D. CDR3 length: 16 amino acids. Trimming removed 5 bases at V and 0 bases at J, with 13 bases between. From germline, CDR1 is SGHTA and CDR2 FQGTGA. DNA for the CDR3: TGTGCCAGCAGCGCCCGGAGCACATCGAACACCGGGGAGCTGTTTTTT. This gives the protein CASSARSTSNTGELFF.